These 19 T cell receptor beta chains originate from one sample sequenced in a study of OX40 agonist ivuxolimab in advanced cancers. Using immunoSEQ multiplex PCR, the repertoire was profiled, and TCRdb retains in-frame clones only, with some absent. Seen here are 20,000 to 30,000 clones, about nine tenths observed once, and the top ten hold 25% to 35%. The source was CD4+ or CD8+ T cells sorted from blood, collected in a trial of the OX40 agonist ivuxolimab. The receptors stem from an adult with an advanced solid tumor such as melanoma, head and neck, liver or kidney cancer.

The J gene is TRBJ2-3, the V gene TRBV4-3; 8 positions match TRBD2. V trimming: 2 bases; J trimming: 1 base; junction bases outside the gene matches: 2. Germline CDR1 and CDR2: LGHNA and YSLEER. CDR3 length: 15 amino acids. The CDR3 protein is CASSQTTSGTDTQYF. The CDR3 region has the DNA TGCGCCAGCAGCCAAACGACTAGCGGCACAGATACGCAGTATTTT.

The V call is TRBV4-1, the J call TRBJ2-7, with D uncertain. Between the trimmed V and J ends, which lost 2 bases and 0 bases, there was a span of 11 bases. This CDR3 is 15 amino acids long. The germline gives CDR1 MGHRA, CDR2 YSYEKL. The CDR3 loop is CASSQTPQSSYEQYF. CDR3 coding DNA: TGCGCCAGCAGCCAAACGCCCCAGAGCTCCTACGAGCAGTACTTC.

This chain joins TRBV7-9 and TRBJ2-7; D is unclear. CDR1 and CDR2 from the germline V gene are SEHNR and FQNEAQ (reference sequence). V lost 1 base, J lost 5 bases, and 6 bases lay in between. The CDR3 runs to 12 residues. CDR3 DNA sequence: TGTGCCAGCAGCTTAGTCGTCAACGAGCAGTACTTC. This encodes CASSLVVNEQYF.

V usage is TRBV2 and J usage is TRBJ1-1, with 9 bases that match TRBD1. Per the germline V gene, CDR1 is SNHLY and CDR2 is FYNNEI. V lost 6 bases and J lost 2; bases outside the gene matches: 10. The CDR3 extends over 16 amino acids. For the CDR3, the DNA is TGTGCCAGCAGCCCAGGCGGGGGACAGGGAAACACTGAAGCTTTCTTT. It yields the protein CASSPGGGQGNTEAFF.

There are a few counts of this clone. J is TRBJ2-5 and V is TRBV7-6, with 14 bases aligning to TRBD2. CDR1 is SGHVS and CDR2 is FNYEAQ in the germline V gene. V lost 4 bases, J lost 4 bases, and 11 bases stayed unmatched. The CDR3 has 18 amino acids. CDR3 residues: CASSSGLAGGPPGETQYF. CDR3 DNA: TGTGCCAGCAGCTCTGGACTAGCGGGGGGACCCCCTGGAGAGACCCAGTACTTC.

V usage is TRBV4-3 and J usage is TRBJ2-7; 7 bases map to TRBD1. Losses at the gene ends were 3 bases for V and 7 bases for J; bases not matched to a gene: 12. Germline V lookup: CDR1 LGHNA, CDR2 YSLEER. There are 15 residues in the CDR3. The CDR3 DNA reads TGCGCCAGCAGCCATTACGGGACAGCAGTTCGGGAGCAGTACTTC. Translating it yields CASSHYGTAVREQYF.

The genes are TRBV19 and TRBJ1-2; 7 bases are a match to TRBD1. J gave up 2 bases and V 4 bases, and 10 bases lay outside the gene matches. The CDR3 spans 16 residues. Germline lookup yields CDR1 LNHDA and CDR2 SQIVND (reference sequence). The chain's CDR3 is CASSTWFGTENYGYTF. The DNA of the CDR3 is TGTGCCAGTAGTACCTGGTTCGGGACAGAAAACTATGGCTACACCTTC.

The chain joins TRBV7-2 to TRBJ1-2; D perhaps matches TRBD1 (5 bases). V was cut by 6 bases and J by 7 bases, with 12 bases left in between. The CDR3 contains 12 residues. Germline lookup yields CDR1 SGHTA and CDR2 FQGNSA. CDR3 bases: TGTGCCAGCAGTCGAGTCGGGGGTGGCTACACCTTC. Protein product: CASSRVGGGYTF.

The chain uses TRBV6-5 and TRBJ1-1, with D hard to call. The V end was cut by 2 bases, the J end by 6 bases, with 19 bases between. Germline V gene lookup returns CDR1 MNHEY and CDR2 SVGAGI. This CDR3 region has 16 residues. The CDR3 protein is CASSYQETYRVAEAFF. CDR3 DNA: TGTGCCAGCAGTTACCAAGAGACGTATCGGGTGGCTGAAGCTTTCTTT.

V gene TRBV11-2 combines with J gene TRBJ1-1; no definite D call. In germline, CDR1 is SGHAT, CDR2 FQNNGV. V gave up 0 bases and J gave up 1 base, with 3 bases separating them. The CDR3 runs to 13 residues. CDR3 bases: TGTGCCAGCAGCTTAGATACGAACACTGAAGCTTTCTTT. Translating gives CASSLDTNTEAFF.

The count of this clone is one. This chain connects TRBV6-6 to TRBJ1-1, with a tentative D call TRBD1 (6 bases). The V and J ends lost 8 bases and 11 bases respectively, with 15 bases between them. CDR1 and CDR2 (germline): MNHNY, SVGAGI (reference sequence). The CDR3 consists of 11 residues. The CDR3 coding sequence is TGTGCCAGCCCTCGACGTAGGGGGGCTTTCTTT. Its protein is CASPRRRGAFF.

The chain combines TRBV5-4 with TRBJ1-1, with no clear D. The CDR3 runs 15 residues. Germline CDR1 reads SGHNT; CDR2 reads YYREEE (reference sequence). V dropped 0 bases and J dropped 1 base, with 10 bases sitting between them. The CDR3 sequence is CASSLGATSNTEAFF. Here the CDR3 DNA reads TGTGCCAGCAGCTTGGGGGCCACCTCGAACACTGAAGCTTTCTTT.

The genes are TRBV25-1 and TRBJ1-2; a possible D gene is TRBD1 (6 bases). This CDR3 comprises 16 residues. Deletions cut 3 bases from V and 8 bases from J, with 22 bases between. From germline, CDR1 is MGHDK and CDR2 SYGVNS. This CDR3 is CASSEQGPGLGGGYTF. DNA for the CDR3: TGTGCCAGCAGTGAGCAGGGGCCGGGACTAGGAGGAGGCTACACCTTC.

The chain couples TRBV7-2 to TRBJ2-2; 9 nucleotides agree with TRBD1. The CDR3 loop spans 15 amino acids. V gave up 1 base and J gave up 5 bases; unmatched junction bases: 2. Germline values: CDR1 SGHTA, CDR2 FQGNSA. The CDR3 DNA reads TGTGCCAGCAGCTTAGTAGGACAGGGGACCGGGGAGCTGTTTTTT. It specifies CASSLVGQGTGELFF.

V and J are TRBV28 and TRBJ1-5; no reliable D call. Trimming left V 2 bases short and J 3 bases short, with 8 bases between. This CDR3 has 14 residues. Per germline, CDR1 MDHEN and CDR2 SYDVKM. The CDR3 loop is CASSLSQSNQPQHF. In DNA form, the CDR3 reads TGTGCCAGCAGTTTAAGCCAGTCCAATCAGCCCCAGCATTTT.

This clone appeared once. The chain uses TRBV18 and TRBJ2-2; 10 nucleotides line up with TRBD1. This CDR3 region has 17 residues. The germline gives CDR1 KGHSH, CDR2 LQKENI. The J segment lost 1 base and the V segment lost 4 bases, leaving 6 bases of the junction unmatched. CDR3 sequence: CASSRETGGRNTGELFF. The CDR3 bases are TGTGCCAGCTCACGGGAGACAGGGGGCCGGAACACCGGGGAGCTGTTTTTT.

V is TRBV7-2 and J is TRBJ2-1; 7 positions match TRBD2. The V segment lost 3 bases and the J segment 8 bases; nucleotides outside the gene matches: 7. This CDR3 region has 14 residues. CDR1 SGHTA and CDR2 FQGNSA come from the germline V gene. The CDR3 DNA reads as TGTGCCAGCAGCTTTGCGGGAGTTAACTATGAGCAGTTCTTC. Its protein product is CASSFAGVNYEQFF.

This chain connects TRBV28 to TRBJ1-5; no firm D call. V was trimmed by 2 bases and J by 5 bases, leaving 10 bases between them. Germline lookup yields CDR1 MDHEN and CDR2 SYDVKM. The CDR3 runs 14 residues. The CDR3 DNA is TGTGCCAGCAGTTTAGGGTACCGCGATCAGCCCCAGCATTTT. Translation: CASSLGYRDQPQHF.

The CDR3 is CASTGFLPNGYTF. The CDR3 DNA is TGTGCCAGCACTGGGTTTTTGCCTAATGGCTACACCTTC. The chain combines TRBV6-6 with TRBJ1-2; D not resolved. Germline CDR1 is MNHNY and CDR2 is SVGAGI (reference sequence). Deletions cut 7 bases from V and 6 bases from J, with 15 bases between. The CDR3 totals 13 residues.